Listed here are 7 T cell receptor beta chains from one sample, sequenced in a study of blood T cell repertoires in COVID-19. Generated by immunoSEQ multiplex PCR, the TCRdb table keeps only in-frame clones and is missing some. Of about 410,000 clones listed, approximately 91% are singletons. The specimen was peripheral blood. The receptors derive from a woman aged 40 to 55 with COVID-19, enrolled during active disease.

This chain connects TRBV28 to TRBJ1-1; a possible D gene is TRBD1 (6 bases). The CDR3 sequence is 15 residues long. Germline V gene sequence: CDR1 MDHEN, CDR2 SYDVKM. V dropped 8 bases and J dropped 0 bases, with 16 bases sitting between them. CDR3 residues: CASPGGANMNTEAFF. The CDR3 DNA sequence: TGTGCCAGCCCTGGGGGGGCCAACATGAACACTGAAGCTTTCTTT.

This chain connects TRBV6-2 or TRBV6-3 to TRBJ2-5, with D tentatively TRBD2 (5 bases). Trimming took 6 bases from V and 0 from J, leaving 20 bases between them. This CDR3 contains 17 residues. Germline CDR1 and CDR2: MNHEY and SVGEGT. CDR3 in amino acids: CASSEGLARKYQETQYF. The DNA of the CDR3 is TGTGCCAGCAGCGAAGGACTCGCCAGAAAGTACCAAGAGACCCAGTACTTC.

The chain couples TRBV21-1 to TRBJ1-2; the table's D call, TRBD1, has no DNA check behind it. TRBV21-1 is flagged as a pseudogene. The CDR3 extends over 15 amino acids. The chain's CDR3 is CASSRGQGETDGYTF. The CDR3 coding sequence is TGTGCCAGCAGCAGGGGACAGGGAGAGACGGATGGCTACACCTTC.

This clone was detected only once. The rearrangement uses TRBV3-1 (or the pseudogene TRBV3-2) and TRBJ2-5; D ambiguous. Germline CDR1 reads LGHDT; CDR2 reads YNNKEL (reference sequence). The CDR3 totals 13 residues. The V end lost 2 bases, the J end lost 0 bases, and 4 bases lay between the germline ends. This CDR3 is CASSQTYQETQYF. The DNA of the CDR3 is TGTGCCAGCAGCCAAACTTACCAAGAGACCCAGTACTTC.

The CDR3, as DNA: TGTGCCAGCAGTCTAGGAAACACCATATATTTT. Residues: CASSLGNTIYF. The V gene is TRBV28, the J gene TRBJ1-3; unclear D gene. The length of the CDR3 is 11 residues. V lost 5 bases to trimming and J lost 4 bases, with 3 bases between them. Germline CDR1 reads MDHEN; CDR2 reads SYDVKM.

The CDR3, as DNA: TGTGCCAGCAGCTTCGGCTGGACAGGGAGTCAAGAGACCCAGTACTTC. It specifies CASSFGWTGSQETQYF. The chain joins TRBV7-6 to TRBJ2-5, with 8 nucleotides matching TRBD1. Trimming at V came to 3 bases and at J to 2 bases, leaving 8 bases not matched to a gene. The CDR3 runs 16 residues. Germline CDR1 is SGHVS and CDR2 is FNYEAQ.

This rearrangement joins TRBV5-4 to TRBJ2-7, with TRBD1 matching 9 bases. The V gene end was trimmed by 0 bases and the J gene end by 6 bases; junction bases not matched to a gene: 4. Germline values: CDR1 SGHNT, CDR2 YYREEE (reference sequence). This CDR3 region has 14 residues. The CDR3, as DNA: TGTGCCAGCAGCTTGGGACAGGGGGGAGGCGAGCAGTACTTC. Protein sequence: CASSLGQGGGEQYF.